This T cell receptor (delta chain) derives from a study of DNA immune sequencing with unique molecular identifiers (TCRdb year 2020). About the investigation overall: Immunomagnetic cell separation was used to enrich gammadelta T cells from buffy coats, and the genomic DNA of the enriched gammadelta T cells was then sequenced. Fluorescence-activated cell sorting was used to enrich gammadelta T cells from PBMC of fewer than 11 healthy individuals. To compare enriched and non-enriched samples, about 100 ng of enriched gammadelta T-cell DNA and about 1 ug of non-enriched PBMC DNA were sequenced. An ultrasensitive DNA-based TRD repertoire sequencing method using PCR-introduced unique molecular identifiers was developed and validated in the study. The method was checked using synthetic reference molecules and blood samples from healthy people. Donors were healthy individuals, with approximately ten donors profiled from sorted peripheral blood gammadelta T cells. The full study reports these points: Variation in TRD repertoire diversity was observed between healthy donors, with several donors found to be highly oligoclonal, in that the top 5 clonotypes exceeded half of productive molecules. The primer-based approach is unable to detect novel TRD sequences that the primers do not target. Among clonotypes in healthy donors, TRDV2 paired with TRDJ1 was identified as the most common TRD rearrangement.

The germline V gene provides CDR1 GEAIGNYY and CDR2 EKD. Inclusive of the bounding cysteine and phenylalanine, the CDR3 is 18 residues long. Only the CDR3 part of the read is kept: 54 bases, read in frame from the first base. The junction shows trimming of 0 bases on V and 2 bases on J, and the gene matches do not reach 2 bases of it. This clone is characterized as large (0.1 to 1%). This clone's antigen is unknown. The record has no base qualities; no much larger clone is one base away. Other nucleotide sequences from this sample produce the same CDR3. The receptor library was made with multiplex PCR. A 32-plex assay, with primers for all 8 TRDV and 4 TRDJ genes spanning the CDR3, was used to amplify the genomic DNA. A 12-nucleotide UMI was added during three to four barcoding PCR cycles, followed by a second PCR with Illumina adapter primers. AMPure XP beads were used to purify the libraries, and library quality was checked on a Fragment Analyzer using the HS NGS Fragment kit. Sequencing was run on an Illumina MiniSeq mid-output kit with around 22% PhiX and 150 cycles of paired-end reads. The authors processed their data as follows. MIGEC version 1.2.9 was used to process the reads, grouping reads by UMI and building error-corrected consensus sequences. Post-processing used modified VDJtools version 1.2.1 scripts and the tcR R package. In TCRdb, clones were called once more from the public reads by CATT, and rows of identical DNA were later combined. The V and J calls here are based on TCRdb, not the publication. This sample lists 2,300 or so delta-chain clones; 6.5% to 8.5% were detected once. Roughly half of the sample belongs to the ten largest clones.

The rearranged segments are TRDV2 and TRDJ3; 11 bases in the junction line up with TRDD3. This sequence was found in a human donor in good health. Sequences were obtained from gamma-delta T cells enriched from blood buffy coat, or unenriched PBMCs (not recorded which). The CDR3 protein is CACDTAGGYTWDTRQMFF. The DNA is as follows: TGTGCCTGTGACACCGCTGGGGGATACACCTGGGACACCCGACAGATGTTTTTC.